The source of this T cell receptor (beta chain) is a study of blood T cell repertoires in COVID-19. Turning to the study itself: Material from acute and convalescent COVID-19 was sourced from the United States, Italy and Spain. In each case, the material was cDNA or gDNA derived from T cells, B-cell-depleted T cells, or PBMCs.

In the original workflow: Amplification from reference gene primers served as the basis for estimated nucleated cell counts. Assay used: immunoSEQ multiplex PCR; TCRdb lists only in-frame clones, some missing. V, J and clone size were drawn from that table, and D and trimming were deduced from the DNA. Of 25,000 to 30,000 clones in the sample, roughly 91% were seen once. Looked up from germline, CDR1 is LNHDA and CDR2 is SQIVND (reference sequence). Trimming removed 3 bases at V and 8 bases at J, with 8 bases between. This CDR3 contains 12 residues. The sample consisted of peripheral blood. The chain combines TRBV19 with TRBJ2-1; D is ambiguous. This clonotype originated in a man between 65 and 80 years old with active COVID-19. Here the CDR3 reads CASSIDRDEQFF. CDR3 coding DNA: TGTGCCAGTAGTATCGATCGGGATGAGCAGTTCTTC.